This T cell receptor (beta chain) was recorded in a study of T cell responses to AZD1222 COVID-19 vaccine. The V end lost 0 bases, the J end lost 6 bases, and 14 bases lay between the germline ends. The germline V gene has CDR1 MNHNY and CDR2 SVGAGI (reference sequence). This CDR3 has 16 residues. Data came from immunoSEQ multiplex PCR; TCRdb stores just in-frame clones and leaves some out. The table shows 98,000 or so clones, with approximately 90% occurring only once. This chain uses TRBV6-6 with TRBJ2-2; D perhaps matches TRBD2 (6 bases). This receptor was identified in an adult in good health. The material was peripheral blood, obtained on day 0 of MenACWY control vaccination. The CDR3 protein is CASSYSFGTGAGELFF. The CDR3 DNA follows: TGTGCCAGCAGTTACTCCTTCGGGACGGGGGCCGGGGAGCTGTTTTTT.